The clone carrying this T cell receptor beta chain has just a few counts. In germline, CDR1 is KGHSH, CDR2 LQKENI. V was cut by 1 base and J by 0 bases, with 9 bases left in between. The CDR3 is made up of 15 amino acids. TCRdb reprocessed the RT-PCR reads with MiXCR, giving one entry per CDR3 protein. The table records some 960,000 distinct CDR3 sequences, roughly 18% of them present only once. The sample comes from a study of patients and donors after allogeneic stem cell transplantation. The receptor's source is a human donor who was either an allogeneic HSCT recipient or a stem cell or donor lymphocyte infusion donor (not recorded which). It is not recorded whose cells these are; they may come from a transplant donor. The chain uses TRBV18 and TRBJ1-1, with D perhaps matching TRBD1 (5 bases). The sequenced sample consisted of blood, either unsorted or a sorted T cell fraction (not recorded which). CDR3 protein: CASSPRGQLNTEAFF. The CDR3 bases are TGTGCCAGCTCACCACGGGGCCAGCTGAACACTGAAGCTTTCTTT.